This T cell receptor beta chain stems from a study of identifying expanded T cells in peripheral blood. Trimming left V 3 bases short and J 3 bases short, with 3 bases between. Germline V gives CDR1 MNHNS, CDR2 SASEGT. This CDR3 region has 11 residues. The repertoire was sequenced with immunoSEQ multiplex PCR; TCRdb's copy has only in-frame clones and lacks some. Here the sample spans 50,000 or so clones, approximately 89% being singletons. The specimen sequenced was blood. The TCR originated in a person between 18 and 75 years old in good health. The chain is built from TRBV6-1 and TRBJ2-7; D unresolved. DNA for the CDR3: TGTGCCAGCAGTGACGGCTACGAGCAGTACTTC. It specifies CASSDGYEQYF.